Below are 24 T cell receptor beta chains sequenced from a single sample in a study of cytomegalovirus exposure and HLA in healthy donors. PCR was performed using 60 Vbeta and 13 Jbeta primers. Sequencing was performed with immunoSEQ multiplex PCR; in TCRdb, only in-frame clones are kept and a portion is missing. The table shows a few hundred thousand clones, with about 75% occurring only once. Sequenced: PBMCs. The receptor set was obtained from a man between 18 and 35 years old in good health and CMV-seronegative.

The rearrangement joins TRBV19 to TRBJ2-1; TRBD2 agrees at 12 bases. J was trimmed by 7 bases and V by 6 bases; bases with no gene match: 7. The germline V gene has CDR1 LNHDA and CDR2 SQIVND (reference sequence). The CDR3 length is 15 residues. The CDR3 nucleotides read TGTGCCAGTAGGACCCTAGCGGGAGGGACGAATGAGCAGTTCTTC. Translated: CASRTLAGGTNEQFF. Looking up the rest from reference TRBV19 and TRBJ2-1 gives the full variable domain: DGGITQSPKYLFRKEGQNVTLSCEQNLNHDAMYWYRQDPGQGLRLIYYSQIVNDFQKGDIAEGYSVSREKKESFPLTVTSAQKNPTAFYLCASRTLAGGTNEQFFGPGTRLTVL.

The rearrangement joins TRBV23-1 to TRBJ2-1; TRBD2 is a possible D gene (5 bases). TRBV23-1 carries the ORF label, with uncertain function. The V end lost 2 bases, the J end lost 8 bases, and 16 bases lay between the germline ends. The CDR3 runs 15 residues. The DNA for the CDR3 is TGCGCCAGCAGTCAACTCCGGGCCAACGGGGATGAGCAGTTCTTC. Encoded protein: CASSQLRANGDEQFF.

The chain uses TRBV6-5 and TRBJ1-3, with D unclear. Per germline, CDR1 MNHEY and CDR2 SVGAGI. V lost 5 bases and J lost 2, with 13 bases in between. The CDR3 length is 15 residues. Written as DNA, the CDR3 is TGTGCCAGCAGTCGCGTTGCGGGGACTGGAAACACCATATATTTT. This translates into CASSRVAGTGNTIYF.

Notes on this clone: This specimen includes other DNA sequences encoding the same CDR3. V gene TRBV29-1 combines with J gene TRBJ2-2; D perhaps matches TRBD2 (6 bases). V shed 2 bases and J shed 1 base, with 8 bases lying between them. CDR1 SQVTM and CDR2 ANQGSEA come from the germline V gene. CDR3 length: 14 amino acids. CDR3 coding DNA: TGCAGCGTTGAAAGGGGACTGAACACCGGGGAGCTGTTTTTT. Encoded protein: CSVERGLNTGELFF.

The rearrangement links TRBV18 to TRBJ1-5; TRBD1 might be the D (5 bases). CDR3 size: 15 residues. Trimming cost V 1 base and J 5 bases, with 12 bases left between them. Looked up from germline, CDR1 is KGHSH and CDR2 is LQKENI. This chain's CDR3 is CASSPQTGGDQPQHF. The CDR3 nucleotides are TGTGCCAGCTCACCACAGACGGGGGGGGATCAGCCCCAGCATTTT.

V usage is TRBV19 and J usage is TRBJ2-1; 8 nucleotides agree with TRBD2. The length of the CDR3 is 15 residues. V lost 6 bases to trimming and J lost 5 bases; unmatched junction nucleotides: 9. The germline V gene has CDR1 LNHDA and CDR2 SQIVND (reference sequence). CDR3 DNA: TGTGCCAGTAGGTTCGGGGGGGCATACGACAATGAGCAGTTCTTC. Protein sequence: CASRFGGAYDNEQFF.

The CDR3 DNA reads as TGTGCCAGCAGTCGGGGGGGGAGCTCCTATAATTCACCCCTCCACTTT. Translating it yields CASSRGGSSYNSPLHF. V is TRBV13 and J is TRBJ1-6; TRBD1 might be the D (5 bases). Germline V CDR1 and CDR2: PRHDT, FYEKMQ (reference sequence). This CDR3 has 16 residues. Between the trimmed V and J ends, which lost 6 bases and 0 bases, there was a span of 12 bases.

In nucleotides, the CDR3 is TGTGCCAGCAGCAGCGGGTTCGAGTTTGAGCAGTTCTTC. Residues: CASSSGFEFEQFF. The chain uses TRBV9 and TRBJ2-1; TRBD2 might be the D (6 bases). The germline V gene encodes CDR1 SGDLS and CDR2 YYNGEE. The length of the CDR3 is 13 residues. The V gene lost 4 bases and the J gene lost 9 bases, with 14 bases spanning the gap.

This clone came up once. The chain recombines TRBV6-5 with TRBJ1-1; D might be TRBD1 (6 bases). Germline CDR1 reads MNHEY; CDR2 reads SVGAGI. The V gene lost 7 bases and the J gene lost 7 bases, with 13 bases spanning the gap. The CDR3 extends over 12 amino acids. The chain's CDR3 is CASTNTGFEAFF. The CDR3 DNA follows: TGTGCCAGCACTAATACAGGGTTTGAAGCTTTCTTT.

This chain connects TRBV6-4 to TRBJ2-5; TRBD2 matches 7 bases. The CDR3 is 14 residues long. V shed 3 bases and J 0 bases; nucleotides not matched to a gene: 1. The germline CDR1 and CDR2 sequences are MRHNA and SNTAGT. The CDR3, as DNA: TGTGCCAGCAGTGAGCGGGAGCACCAAGAGACCCAGTACTTC. Translating it yields CASSEREHQETQYF.

To note about this clone: The sample contains more than one DNA sequence encoding this CDR3. The chain recombines TRBV19 with TRBJ1-1; D unclear. Germline V gene sequence: CDR1 LNHDA, CDR2 SQIVND (reference sequence). Trimming pared 1 base from V and 7 bases from J, leaving 7 bases between. This CDR3 has 12 amino acids. CDR3 amino acids: CASSIGGVEAFF. In nucleotides, the CDR3 is TGTGCCAGTAGTATAGGCGGGGTTGAAGCTTTCTTT.

The rearrangement uses TRBV4-3 and TRBJ2-7; D not resolved. Germline V gives CDR1 LGHNA, CDR2 YSLEER. The germline V and J ends were trimmed by 1 base and 0 bases, with 13 bases remaining between them. This CDR3 has 16 residues. Here the CDR3 DNA reads TGCGCCAGCAGCCAAGTAGTGTCGCAAAGCTCCTACGAGCAGTACTTC. Translation: CASSQVVSQSSYEQYF.

This clone turned up a few times. J is TRBJ2-5 and V is TRBV5-1; 8 nucleotides align to TRBD1. The CDR3 totals 17 residues. Germline V gives CDR1 SGHRS, CDR2 YFSETQ. The J segment lost 2 bases and the V segment lost 0 bases, leaving 9 bases of the junction unmatched. DNA of the CDR3: TGCGCCAGCAGCTTGGGCGCAGGGGGCAAGTCACAAGAGACCCAGTACTTC. It encodes CASSLGAGGKSQETQYF.

This clone was observed a single time. The CDR3 protein is CASSLTSGGDPDTQYF. CDR3 sequence (DNA): TGTGCCAGCAGCTTAACTAGCGGGGGGGACCCAGATACGCAGTATTTT. This chain connects TRBV5-5 to TRBJ2-3, with 13 bases lining up with TRBD2. Germline CDR1 is SGHKS and CDR2 is YYEKEE (reference sequence). The CDR3 length is 16 residues. V trimming: 2 bases; J trimming: 4 bases; junction bases outside the gene matches: 4. Drawing the rest from reference TRBV5-5 and TRBJ2-3, the complete variable domain is DAGVTQSPTHLIKTRGQQVTLRCSPISGHKSVSWYQQVLGQGPQFIFQYYEKEERGRGNFPDRFSARQFPNYSSELNVNALLLGDSALYLCASSLTSGGDPDTQYFGPGTRLTVL.

The genes are TRBV6-6 and TRBJ1-6; 10 bases fit TRBD1. CDR1 and CDR2 (germline): MNHNY, SVGAGI (reference sequence). Trimming removed 5 bases from V and 11 bases from J; junction bases left unmatched: 9. This CDR3 is 15 amino acids long. The CDR3 loop is CASSASGTGVPPLHF. The CDR3 coding sequence is TGTGCCAGCAGTGCCTCCGGGACAGGGGTGCCACCCCTCCACTTT.

The chain uses TRBV4-2 and TRBJ2-7, with 11 positions matching TRBD2. The J segment lost 3 bases and the V segment lost 0 bases, leaving 4 bases of the junction unmatched. The CDR3 is made up of 16 amino acids. Germline values: CDR1 LGHNA, CDR2 YNFKEQ. The CDR3, as DNA: TGTGCCAGCAGCCAAGAGGGGACTAGCGGACTCTACGAGCAGTACTTC. Translated, it gives CASSQEGTSGLYEQYF.

The chain combines TRBV11-2 with TRBJ1-6; D is unresolved. Trimming removed 1 base from V and 4 bases from J, with 11 bases in between. CDR1 is SGHAT, CDR2 FQNNGV, per germline. This CDR3 region has 16 residues. In nucleotides, the CDR3 is TGTGCCAGCAGCTTAGCCGGGGTTTCTTATAATTCACCCCTCCACTTT. Its protein is CASSLAGVSYNSPLHF.

For this clone: The sample has other DNA sequences that encode this CDR3 too. This chain connects TRBV5-1 to TRBJ2-3, with a weak D call TRBD1 (5 bases). The CDR3 covers 12 residues. Germline loops: CDR1 SGHRS, CDR2 YFSETQ. Trimming pared 0 bases from V and 6 bases from J, leaving 5 bases between. CDR3 nucleotide sequence: TGCGCCAGCAGCTTGGGACAGGATACGCAGTATTTT. Its translation: CASSLGQDTQYF.

The chain recombines TRBV11-1 with TRBJ1-1, with 7 bases identical to TRBD1. The V gene's germline CDR1 is SGHAT and CDR2 FQDESV (reference sequence). The length of the CDR3 is 16 residues. V lost 7 bases to trimming and J lost 0 bases; unmatched junction nucleotides: 11. The CDR3 region is CASNPTPTGMNTEAFF. CDR3 DNA sequence: TGTGCCAGCAACCCTACTCCGACAGGGATGAACACTGAAGCTTTCTTT. The full variable domain, rest sourced from reference TRBV11-1 and TRBJ1-1, is EAEVAQSPRYKITEKSQAVAFWCDPISGHATLYWYRQILGQGPELLVQFQDESVVDDSQLPKDRFSAERLKGVDSTLKIQPAELGDSAMYLCASNPTPTGMNTEAFFGQGTRLTVV.

The chain has TRBV4-1 and TRBJ1-2; no clear D gene. V lost 0 bases, J lost 4 bases, and 15 bases lay in between. Germline V gene sequence: CDR1 MGHRA, CDR2 YSYEKL. The CDR3 covers 16 residues. The CDR3 coding sequence is TGCGCCAGCAGCCAAGAAAAGGCGACTTTCTCCTATGGCTACACCTTC. Residues: CASSQEKATFSYGYTF.

The chain uses TRBV11-3 and TRBJ2-7; TRBD2 matches at 8 bases. Trimming at V came to 5 bases and at J to 6 bases, leaving 15 bases not matched to a gene. Germline V lookup: CDR1 SGHNT, CDR2 YENEEA. The CDR3 has 16 residues. The CDR3 nucleotides read TGTGCCAGCAGCCTGCCGGGGGCGGGGGGCCGTAGCGAGCAGTACTTC. This codes for CASSLPGAGGRSEQYF.

The chain joins TRBV19 to TRBJ1-2; 12 positions agree with TRBD1. The CDR3 has 17 amino acids. The J segment lost 4 bases and the V segment lost 9 bases, leaving 15 bases of the junction unmatched. Germline V CDR1 and CDR2: LNHDA, SQIVND (reference sequence). As DNA, the CDR3 is TGTGCCAGCGACCCCGGGACAGGGGGCAACGCCTTCTATGGCTACACCTTC. It yields the protein CASDPGTGGNAFYGYTF. Complete variable domain (other parts from reference TRBV19 and TRBJ1-2): DGGITQSPKYLFRKEGQNVTLSCEQNLNHDAMYWYRQDPGQGLRLIYYSQIVNDFQKGDIAEGYSVSREKKESFPLTVTSAQKNPTAFYLCASDPGTGGNAFYGYTFGSGTRLTVV.

This chain joins TRBV19 and TRBJ1-4; 7 nucleotides agree with TRBD1. CDR3 length: 18 amino acids. CDR1 LNHDA and CDR2 SQIVND come from the germline V gene (reference sequence). The trim removed 6 bases at V and 0 bases at J, leaving 13 bases unmatched. The CDR3 DNA follows: TGTGCCAGTAGCAGGACAGGATCGATTAGCTCAACTAATGAAAAACTGTTTTTT. It encodes CASSRTGSISSTNEKLFF.

V is TRBV29-1 and J is TRBJ1-1, with D uncertain. Germline assignment: CDR1 SQVTM and CDR2 ANQGSEA. V lost 6 bases to trimming and J lost 0 bases, with 14 bases between them. The CDR3 is 14 amino acids. CDR3: CSVATLTVNTEAFF. The CDR3 coding sequence is TGCAGCGTGGCTACGCTTACAGTGAACACTGAAGCTTTCTTT.